This T cell receptor (beta chain) was identified in a study of blood T cell repertoires in COVID-19. Those who participated ranged in age from roughly 18 to 90 years and resided in around 22 US areas. Participant-given clinical history determined each cohort assignment. Per germline, CDR1 MGHRA and CDR2 YSYEKL. J was trimmed by 6 bases and V by 1 base; bases with no gene match: 10. The CDR3 spans 17 residues. Original data processing: Estimation of nucleated cell counts was performed using reference gene primer amplification. TCRdb's copy holds only in-frame clones and misses some; the assay was immunoSEQ multiplex PCR. V and J calls and clone size are those listed in that table; D and trimming were worked out from the DNA. The sample lists hundreds of thousands of clones; around 90% were seen once.

The rearrangement joins TRBV4-1 to TRBJ2-1; 9 bases line up with TRBD2. The TCR comes from a young woman who had recovered from COVID-19. Sequencing was done on a sample of PBMCs or T cells enriched from blood (not recorded which). For the CDR3, the DNA is TGCGCCAGCAGCCAAGTTGCCTTGGGCGGGAGGGCCAATGAGCAGTTCTTC. This sequence encodes CASSQVALGGRANEQFF.